One sample yielded the 2 T cell receptor beta chains listed below, sequenced in a study of PD-1 blockade in classical Hodgkin lymphoma. Stated time point: cycle 4 day 1 (C4D1), after less than 7 weeks of nivolumab. Exposure to brentuximab vedotin varied, and each patient had relapsed following autologous stem cell transplantation. The protocol was immunoSEQ multiplex PCR, while the TCRdb copy is restricted to in-frame clones and leaves out a portion. The sample lists approximately 30,000 clones; over 75% were seen once. The material sequenced was peripheral blood mononuclear cells (PBMCs), taken before the fourth cycle of nivolumab. The receptors originated from a human donor with classical Hodgkin lymphoma.

J is TRBJ2-5 and V is TRBV6-1; a possible D gene is TRBD1 (7 bases). The J call could be wrong; TRBJ2-7 is a better fit for the DNA end. CDR1 and CDR2 (germline): MNHNS, SASEGT. This CDR3 is built from 13 residues. The CDR3 DNA follows: TGTGCCAGCAGTGTTTCAGGGGGGTACGAGCAGTACTTC. It codes for CASSVSGGYEQYF.

DNA for the CDR3: TGTGCCAGCTCACCCGAGGGGCAAGAGCAGTTCTTC. Amino acid sequence: CASSPEGQEQFF. V is TRBV18 and J is TRBJ2-1, with D tentatively TRBD1 or TRBD2 (5 bases each). V lost 3 bases and J 10 bases, leaving 10 bases between the germline ends. This CDR3 region has 12 residues. The germline V gene has CDR1 KGHSH and CDR2 LQKENI.